This T cell receptor (beta chain) was captured by sequencing in a study of identical twins. Study outcomes and limitations: Researchers reported weaker excess twin sharing in beta out-of-frame sequences. Beta clonotypes that were abundant in cord blood contained fewer insertions, a pattern absent from memory repertoires.

Regarding this clonotype: What it binds is not known.

A universal primer site was added by template switching, and unique molecular identifiers were carried by the cDNA. One entry per CDR3 protein, called by TCRdb with MiXCR from the 5' RACE reads. The sample contains roughly 1,500,000 distinct CDR3 sequences, around 33% of which appear only once. V was pared by 5 bases and J by 6 bases, with 20 bases between. CDR1 is SGHTA, CDR2 FQGNSA, per germline. The CDR3 is 16 residues long. The TCR sequence derives from a newborn girl in good health. This chain connects TRBV7-2 to TRBJ2-1; weak D call: TRBD2 (7 bases). Sequencing was carried out using cord blood. Here the CDR3 reads CASSTRVGGLINEQFF. DNA of the CDR3: TGTGCCAGCAGCACCAGGGTGGGGGGGCTAATCAATGAGCAGTTCTTC.